These 19 T cell receptor beta chains were all obtained from the same sample, sequenced in a study of shared clonotypes between healthy human individuals. Only CD45RO-negative cells positively selected for CCR7 counted as naive CD8 cells, so terminally differentiated effector memory CD45RA+ cells were excluded. Here immunoSEQ multiplex PCR was the method, and the copy in TCRdb shows in-frame clones only, minus some. The sample has fewer than 850,000 clones, 96% seen once. Sequencing used naive CD8+ T cells sorted from blood. The receptors stem from a man aged 30 to 45 in good health.

The gene calls are TRBV5-1 and TRBJ2-7; D could derive from TRBD1 or TRBD2 (6 bases each). Trimming took off 10 bases at V and 2 bases at J, with 19 bases between the two ends. The CDR3 runs to 14 residues. Germline assignment: CDR1 SGHRS and CDR2 YFSETQ. The CDR3 protein is CAPKGVPGAYEQYF. The CDR3 DNA reads TGCGCCCCCAAGGGGGTACCGGGAGCCTACGAGCAGTACTTC.

The chain combines TRBV5-1 with TRBJ2-1, with D uncertain. The CDR3 totals 14 residues. CDR1 is SGHRS and CDR2 is YFSETQ in the germline V gene. Trimming removed 1 base at V and 3 bases at J, with 8 bases between. The CDR3 spells CASSLNGNYNEQFF. CDR3 bases: TGCGCCAGCAGCTTGAACGGAAACTACAATGAGCAGTTCTTC.

The chain has TRBV28 and TRBJ1-5, with a weak D call TRBD1 (6 bases). This CDR3 is 17 amino acids long. Trimming pared 5 bases from V and 6 bases from J, leaving 23 bases between. The germline gives CDR1 MDHEN, CDR2 SYDVKM. CDR3 sequence: CASSLGPGELGGQPQHF. Here the CDR3 DNA reads TGTGCCAGCAGTCTGGGGCCAGGGGAACTAGGGGGTCAGCCCCAGCATTTT.

The gene calls are TRBV5-6 and TRBJ1-5; a possible D gene is TRBD1 (6 bases). Germline V gene sequence: CDR1 SGHDT, CDR2 YYEEEE. CDR3 length: 15 amino acids. The V gene lost 3 bases and the J gene lost 1 base, with 11 bases spanning the gap. The CDR3 DNA follows: TGTGCCAGCAGCTCTAGGGGGAGAAGCAATCAGCCCCAGCATTTT. Its protein product is CASSSRGRSNQPQHF.

The chain links TRBV5-1 to TRBJ2-7; TRBD2 matches 7 bases. The germline CDR1 and CDR2 sequences are SGHRS and YFSETQ. This CDR3 contains 15 residues. After removal of 4 bases from V and 2 bases from J, the junction contained 9 bases not matched to a gene. CDR3: CASSPLGGSAYEQYF. CDR3 DNA: TGCGCCAGCAGCCCACTCGGGGGGTCCGCCTACGAGCAGTACTTC.

J is TRBJ2-1 and V is TRBV28; 9 positions match TRBD2. V lost 5 bases to trimming and J lost 3 bases; unmatched junction nucleotides: 8. Germline loops: CDR1 MDHEN, CDR2 SYDVKM. CDR3 size: 16 residues. CDR3 sequence (DNA): TGTGCCAGCAGTACCATCGGACTAGCGAACTACAATGAGCAGTTCTTC. It codes for CASSTIGLANYNEQFF.

The rearrangement joins TRBV20-1 to TRBJ2-3; no clear D gene. CDR1 is DFQATT, CDR2 SNEGSKA, per germline (reference sequence). This CDR3 has 11 amino acids. The V gene lost 8 bases and the J gene lost 4 bases, with 10 bases spanning the gap. The DNA for the CDR3 is TGCAGTCAACCCCGGTCAGATACGCAGTATTTT. Protein: CSQPRSDTQYF.

V is TRBV10-3 and J is TRBJ2-1, with 8 bases fitting TRBD2. Germline values: CDR1 ENHRY, CDR2 SYGVKD. The CDR3 is 16 amino acids. J was trimmed by 7 bases and V by 5 bases; bases with no gene match: 13. The CDR3 coding sequence is TGTGCCATCAGTCCCCGGGGGGGTACCACGGGGAATGAGCAGTTCTTC. Amino acids: CAISPRGGTTGNEQFF.

The V call is TRBV4-2, the J call TRBJ2-4, with D unresolved. Germline V gives CDR1 LGHNA, CDR2 YNFKEQ. This CDR3 spans 18 amino acids. V was trimmed by 0 bases and J by 0 bases, leaving 15 bases between them. CDR3 DNA: TGTGCCAGCAGCCAAGATCCGGCAGTACCTTTAGCCAAAAACATTCAGTACTTC. Translating gives CASSQDPAVPLAKNIQYF.

The chain employs TRBV6-5 and TRBJ2-2, with D possibly TRBD2 on 5 matching bases. CDR3 length: 15 residues. Germline CDR1 MNHEY, CDR2 SVGAGI. Between the trimmed V and J ends, which lost 6 bases and 7 bases, there was a span of 18 bases. CDR3 sequence (DNA): TGTGCCAGCAGAACGGGAACAGTTGTGGTCGGGGAGCTGTTTTTT. Its translation is CASRTGTVVVGELFF.

The CDR3 sequence: CASSEALSPSTDTQYF. The CDR3 bases are TGTGCCAGCAGTGAAGCATTATCCCCTAGCACAGATACGCAGTATTTT. The rearrangement uses TRBV6-1 and TRBJ2-3; no definite D call. The CDR3 totals 16 residues. Germline CDR1 is MNHNS and CDR2 is SASEGT. V shed 0 bases and J shed 0 bases, with 10 bases lying between them.

The genes are TRBV9 and TRBJ2-1, with D possibly TRBD2 on 6 matching bases. The CDR3 sequence is 13 residues long. Germline CDR1 and CDR2: SGDLS and YYNGEE. V lost 3 bases to trimming and J lost 12 bases, with 16 bases between them. The CDR3 region is CASSEDSPEGQFF. CDR3 coding DNA: TGTGCCAGCAGCGAGGACTCCCCGGAGGGGCAGTTCTTC.

This chain uses TRBV5-6 with TRBJ1-1; no clear D gene. This CDR3 comprises 16 residues. The V gene's germline CDR1 is SGHDT and CDR2 YYEEEE. V was trimmed by 0 bases and J by 0 bases, leaving 12 bases between them. The CDR3 loop is CASSLGSDLMNTEAFF. DNA of the CDR3: TGTGCCAGCAGCTTGGGGTCGGACCTCATGAACACTGAAGCTTTCTTT.

This chain connects TRBV7-6 to TRBJ2-7; D is possibly TRBD1 or TRBD2 (5 bases each). The CDR3 runs 15 residues. V gave up 3 bases and J gave up 2 bases, with 14 bases separating them. Germline V gene data show CDR1 as SGHVS and CDR2 as FNYEAQ. The CDR3 nucleotides are TGTGCCAGCAGCTTCTCTGGGACGGATACCTACGAGCAGTACTTC. This encodes CASSFSGTDTYEQYF.

The V gene is TRBV28, the J gene TRBJ1-2, with 9 positions matching TRBD1. CDR3 length equals 16 residues. V was pared by 6 bases and J by 4 bases, with 12 bases of the junction left unmatched. Germline CDR1 and CDR2: MDHEN and SYDVKM. CDR3 nucleotide sequence: TGTGCCAGCAGCAGGGACAGGGAGGTCTGGGGCTATGGCTACACCTTC. Translation gives CASSRDREVWGYGYTF.

CDR3 loop: CAWRPGAATNEKLFF. CDR3 sequence (DNA): TGTGCCTGGAGACCAGGGGCTGCAACTAATGAAAAACTGTTTTTT. This chain joins TRBV30 and TRBJ1-4, with D tentatively TRBD1 (6 bases). CDR3 size: 15 residues. V lost 3 bases and J 0 bases, leaving 11 bases between the germline ends. CDR1 is GTSNPN and CDR2 is SVGIG in the germline V gene (reference sequence).

V gene TRBV28 combines with J gene TRBJ1-5; possible D gene TRBD1, 6 bases. The CDR3 extends over 16 amino acids. Germline lookup yields CDR1 MDHEN and CDR2 SYDVKM. V was cut by 2 bases and J by 2 bases, with 13 bases left in between. CDR3 residues: CASSLRGPDRNQPQHF. The CDR3 DNA sequence: TGTGCCAGCAGTTTACGGGGGCCAGATCGCAATCAGCCCCAGCATTTT.

The rearrangement links TRBV13 to TRBJ2-7, with 8 bases identical to TRBD2. Germline V gene lookup returns CDR1 PRHDT and CDR2 FYEKMQ (reference sequence). This CDR3 comprises 15 residues. V dropped 2 bases and J dropped 4; count of bases not matched to a gene: 7. The CDR3, as DNA: TGTGCCAGCAGCTTATACGGGAGGGCCATTTACGAGCAGTACTTC. Its protein product is CASSLYGRAIYEQYF.

The rearrangement joins TRBV28 to TRBJ2-7; possible D gene TRBD1, 5 bases. In germline, CDR1 is MDHEN, CDR2 SYDVKM. The CDR3 length is 13 residues. The V and J ends lost 6 bases and 6 bases respectively, with 15 bases between them. The CDR3 region is CASSQGIPGEQYF. CDR3 DNA: TGTGCCAGCAGCCAGGGAATCCCGGGCGAGCAGTACTTC.